This passage covers 28 T cell receptor beta chains from one sample sequenced in a study of shared clonotypes between healthy human individuals. Only in-frame clones appear in the TCRdb table, and some are missing; sequencing was by immunoSEQ multiplex PCR. The table has about 2,200,000 clones, under 95% seen once; the top ten hold around 1.7%. The naive CD8 subset, CD45RO-negative cells positively selected for CCR7, excluded terminally differentiated effector memory CD45RA+ cells. The sequencing input was naive CD8+ T cells from PBMCs. The receptors come from a man aged 18 to 30 in good health. Some clones in this sample may be carry-over from other donors' samples.

The V and J genes are TRBV27 and TRBJ2-7, with 8 bases aligning to TRBD1. The CDR3 has 13 amino acids. Germline CDR1 and CDR2: MNHEY and SMNVEV (reference sequence). Losses at the gene ends were 3 bases for V and 7 bases for J; bases not matched to a gene: 5. The CDR3 reads CASSLQQGVEQYF. CDR3 coding DNA: TGTGCCAGCAGTTTGCAACAGGGGGTAGAGCAGTACTTC.

The chain carries TRBV7-2 and TRBJ2-3; 11 bases fit TRBD2. CDR1 and CDR2 from the germline V gene are SGHTA and FQGNSA. V was pared by 3 bases and J by 4 bases, with 6 bases of the junction left unmatched. The CDR3 has 16 amino acids. In DNA, the CDR3 is TGTGCCAGCAGCTTGCTACTAGCGGGAGTGGCAGATACGCAGTATTTT. Protein sequence: CASSLLLAGVADTQYF.

The count of this clone is one. The rearrangement links TRBV2 to TRBJ2-1; the match to TRBD2 covers 10 bases. The V and J ends lost 0 bases and 8 bases, in that order; junction bases with no gene match: 10. CDR3 length: 17 residues. Germline assignment: CDR1 SNHLY and CDR2 FYNNEI. The CDR3 DNA follows: TGTGCCAGCAGTGAAGCCCGCCTAGCGGGAGTATTTTATGAGCAGTTCTTC. It is translated as CASSEARLAGVFYEQFF.

This rearrangement joins TRBV9 to TRBJ2-1, with 7 nucleotides matching TRBD2. With V trimmed by 0 bases and J by 5 bases, 2 bases remained unmatched. CDR3 length: 14 residues. Germline V gene sequence: CDR1 SGDLS, CDR2 YYNGEE. Written as DNA, the CDR3 is TGTGCCAGCAGCGTAGAACTAGCGAACAATGAGCAGTTCTTC. Translation: CASSVELANNEQFF.

This chain uses TRBV7-6 with TRBJ2-3; 10 bases are a match to TRBD1. Per germline, CDR1 SGHVS and CDR2 FNYEAQ. CDR3 length: 15 residues. The trim removed 1 base at V and 5 bases at J, leaving 3 bases unmatched. In nucleotides, the CDR3 is TGTGCCAGCAGCTTAGGACAGGGGGCCGAAGATACGCAGTATTTT. Translating it yields CASSLGQGAEDTQYF. Full variable domain (remainder filled in from reference TRBV7-6 and TRBJ2-3): GAGVSQSPRYKVTKRGQDVALRCDPISGHVSLYWYRQALGQGPEFLTYFNYEAQQDKSGLPNDRFSAERPEGSISTLTIQRTEQRDSAMYRCASSLGQGAEDTQYFGPGTRLTVL.

J is TRBJ1-1 and V is TRBV11-3, with D perhaps matching TRBD1 (5 bases). The V and J ends lost 3 bases and 4 bases respectively, with 9 bases between them. CDR3 length equals 13 residues. Germline-derived CDR1 and CDR2 are SGHNT and YENEEA. The CDR3 protein is CASSFAGGTEAFF. CDR3 bases: TGTGCCAGCAGCTTCGCCGGGGGCACTGAAGCTTTCTTT. Based on the CDR3 plus reference TRBV11-3 and TRBJ1-1, the full variable domain is EAGVVQSPRYKIIEKKQPVAFWCNPISGHNTLYWYLQNLGQGPELLIRYENEEAVDDSQLPKDRFSAERLKGVDSTLKIQPAELGDSAVYLCASSFAGGTEAFFGQGTRLTVV.

The chain links TRBV7-9 to TRBJ2-7; D is uncertain. V dropped 1 base and J dropped 7 bases, with 11 bases sitting between them. The CDR3 is made up of 13 amino acids. Germline V CDR1 and CDR2: SEHNR, FQNEAQ (reference sequence). CDR3 sequence reads: CASSLGPLGEQYF. Here the CDR3 DNA reads TGTGCCAGCAGCTTAGGACCCCTAGGTGAGCAGTACTTC. The variable domain in full, completed from reference TRBV7-9 and TRBJ2-7, reads DTGVSQNPRHKITKRGQNVTFRCDPISEHNRLYWYRQTLGQGPEFLTYFQNEAQLEKSRLLSDRFSAERPKGSFSTLEIQRTEQGDSAMYLCASSLGPLGEQYFGPGTRLTVT.

Concerning this clone: An end of the junction does not agree with germline; a read error may underlie this. The chain recombines TRBV5-6 with TRBJ2-2; 8 positions match TRBD1. CDR1 is SGHDT, CDR2 YYEEEE, per germline. This CDR3 comprises 14 residues. For the CDR3, the DNA is TGTGCCAGCAGCACGACAGGGGTCACCGGGAAGCTGTTTTTT. This codes for CASSTTGVTGKLFF.

The CDR3 coding sequence is TGTGCCATCAGCGGGGGGGCCTCCTACGAGCAGTACTTC. Protein product: CAISGGASYEQYF. The gene calls are TRBV10-3 and TRBJ2-7; the match to TRBD2 covers 8 bases. V was clipped by 6 bases and J by 0 bases; unmatched bases: 1. The CDR3 covers 13 residues. Looked up from germline, CDR1 is ENHRY and CDR2 is SYGVKD.

The chain carries TRBV27 and TRBJ2-1; TRBD1 is a possible D gene (6 bases). The length of the CDR3 is 16 residues. V was shortened by 5 bases and J by 9 bases, with 23 bases between the two germline ends. Germline lookup yields CDR1 MNHEY and CDR2 SMNVEV (reference sequence). The DNA for the CDR3 is TGTGCCAGCAGTCTTCCCCACAGGGCCCTCCTGAGTGAGCAGTTCTTC. It encodes CASSLPHRALLSEQFF.

The rearrangement joins TRBV7-9 to TRBJ2-5, with 8 bases matching TRBD2. Trimming took 6 bases from V and 7 from J; bases not matched to a gene: 10. The CDR3 length is 14 residues. Per germline, CDR1 SEHNR and CDR2 FQNEAQ (reference sequence). CDR3 region: CASRSAGDVGTQYF. The CDR3 DNA reads TGTGCCAGCAGGTCAGCGGGAGATGTAGGGACCCAGTACTTC.

This clone was seen a single time. This sequence joins TRBV5-4 and TRBJ2-7; 8 nucleotides agree with TRBD2. Germline trimming cut 4 bases from V and 1 base from J; bases unmatched to any gene: 7. Germline V gives CDR1 SGHNT, CDR2 YYREEE (reference sequence). CDR3 length: 15 residues. CDR3 sequence reads: CASSPEGLESYEQYF. The CDR3 nucleotides are TGTGCCAGCAGCCCAGAGGGACTAGAATCCTACGAGCAGTACTTC.

This clone was detected once. The gene calls are TRBV19 and TRBJ2-3, with 8 bases aligning to TRBD2. Looked up from germline, CDR1 is LNHDA and CDR2 is SQIVND (reference sequence). J gave up 6 bases and V 6 bases, and 5 bases lay outside the gene matches. The CDR3 totals 13 residues. The CDR3 here is CASRGRGGDTQYF. Here the CDR3 DNA reads TGTGCCAGTAGGGGACGGGGGGGCGATACGCAGTATTTT.

The chain carries TRBV27 and TRBJ2-7, with 7 positions matching TRBD2. Germline V gene lookup returns CDR1 MNHEY and CDR2 SMNVEV (reference sequence). CDR3 length: 17 amino acids. J was trimmed by 5 bases and V by 5 bases; bases with no gene match: 18. The CDR3 here is CASSPTRILTGGHEQYF. The CDR3 DNA is TGTGCCAGCAGTCCGACACGGATTTTGACGGGAGGCCACGAGCAGTACTTC.

This clone came up a few times. The V and J genes are TRBV18 and TRBJ1-1; TRBD1 might be the D (5 bases). Germline-derived CDR1 and CDR2 are KGHSH and LQKENI. The CDR3 consists of 12 residues. The V gene lost 2 bases and the J gene lost 14 bases, with 15 bases spanning the gap. The DNA of the CDR3 is TGTGCCAGCTCACCAGAGACCCCATGGGACTTCTTT. Translated, it gives CASSPETPWDFF. Full variable domain (outside the CDR3, taken from reference TRBV18 and TRBJ1-1): NAGVMQNPRHLVRRRGQEARLRCSPMKGHSHVYWYRQLPEEGLKFMVYLQKENIIDESGMPKERFSAEFPKEGPSILRIQQVVRGDSAAYFCASSPETPWDFFGQGTRLTVV.

The chain uses TRBV19 and TRBJ1-4; D unresolved. The germline CDR1 and CDR2 sequences are LNHDA and SQIVND (reference sequence). V was shortened by 4 bases and J by 7 bases, with 16 bases between the two germline ends. The CDR3 runs 15 residues. The DNA for the CDR3 is TGTGCCAGTAGTACTGGCGCAGGCTTAAGTGAAAAACTGTTTTTT. Its translation is CASSTGAGLSEKLFF.

In this sample, this clone turned up a few times. The V and J genes are TRBV5-1 and TRBJ1-1; possibly TRBD1 for D (5 bases). Germline lookup yields CDR1 SGHRS and CDR2 YFSETQ. V lost 0 bases and J 9 bases, leaving 12 bases between the germline ends. This CDR3 has 13 residues. The CDR3 is CASSLDSTGQAFF. The CDR3 nucleotides are TGCGCCAGCAGCTTGGATTCTACAGGACAAGCTTTCTTT.

The V and J genes are TRBV2 and TRBJ2-3, with D tentatively TRBD2 (6 bases). V was clipped by 5 bases and J by 2 bases, with 11 bases between them. The CDR3 runs to 14 residues. CDR1 SNHLY and CDR2 FYNNEI come from the germline V gene. The CDR3 spells CASSTRRDTDTQYF. The CDR3 DNA reads as TGTGCCAGCAGTACGCGGCGGGACACAGATACGCAGTATTTT.

In its sample, this clone was seen a few times. The chain uses TRBV7-9 and TRBJ1-4, with D uncertain. V was cut by 5 bases and J by 8 bases, with 6 bases left in between. There are 11 residues in the CDR3. Germline V gives CDR1 SEHNR, CDR2 FQNEAQ (reference sequence). In DNA form, the CDR3 reads TGTGCCAGCAGCACACGGGAAAAACTGTTTTTT. Translated, it gives CASSTREKLFF.

The gene calls are TRBV9 and TRBJ1-2; 8 bases map to TRBD1. V was clipped by 0 bases and J by 3 bases; unmatched bases: 4. Germline V lookup: CDR1 SGDLS, CDR2 YYNGEE. There are 15 residues in the CDR3. The CDR3 sequence is CASSVATGGDYGYTF. The DNA for the CDR3 is TGTGCCAGCAGCGTAGCTACAGGGGGTGACTATGGCTACACCTTC.

The chain recombines TRBV7-8 with TRBJ2-7; TRBD2 agrees at 9 bases. After removal of 9 bases from V and 6 bases from J, the junction contained 15 bases not matched to a gene. The CDR3 consists of 15 residues. Germline CDR1 reads SGHVS; CDR2 reads FQNEAQ. Here the CDR3 DNA reads TGTGCCAGTCTACGGCTAGCGGGATTTACGGGCGAGCAGTACTTC. It is translated as CASLRLAGFTGEQYF.

This clone was recorded only once. The J gene is TRBJ2-1, the V gene TRBV15; D is unclear. The CDR3 contains 13 residues. The V gene's germline CDR1 is LNHNV and CDR2 YYDKDF (reference sequence). Trimming shortened V by 3 bases and J by 4 bases, and 7 bases separated the two germline ends. The CDR3 sequence: CATSSQQYNEQFF. CDR3 nucleotide sequence: TGTGCCACCAGCAGCCAACAGTACAATGAGCAGTTCTTC.

This chain joins TRBV27 and TRBJ1-2; tentatively, D is TRBD1 (6 bases). V dropped 2 bases and J dropped 8 bases, with 12 bases sitting between them. This CDR3 region has 13 residues. Germline-derived CDR1 and CDR2 are MNHEY and SMNVEV (reference sequence). CDR3 in amino acids: CASSLQGSVGYTF. DNA for the CDR3: TGTGCCAGCAGTTTACAGGGGTCGGTCGGCTACACCTTC.

The chain couples TRBV27 to TRBJ2-1, with TRBD1 matching over 11 bases. V shed 4 bases and J 8 bases; nucleotides not matched to a gene: 10. The germline V gene has CDR1 MNHEY and CDR2 SMNVEV (reference sequence). The CDR3 totals 16 residues. The CDR3 loop reads CASSSPGQGDVDEQFF. The CDR3 DNA sequence: TGTGCCAGCAGTTCTCCGGGACAGGGGGATGTCGATGAGCAGTTCTTC.

A note on this clone: The same CDR3 also results from other DNA sequences found in this sample. The gene calls are TRBV27 and TRBJ2-7, with D perhaps TRBD1 (6 bases). The germline V gene has CDR1 MNHEY and CDR2 SMNVEV (reference sequence). The CDR3 consists of 13 residues. V lost 0 bases, J lost 4 bases, and 7 bases lay in between. CDR3 sequence (DNA): TGTGCCAGCAGTTTATCAGGGGGTTACGAGCAGTACTTC. Translating it yields CASSLSGGYEQYF.

Concerning this clone itself: This specimen includes other DNA sequences encoding the same CDR3. The chain uses TRBV6-5 and TRBJ2-1; 9 nucleotides align to TRBD1. Trimming removed 4 bases from V and 3 bases from J; junction bases left unmatched: 4. The CDR3 length is 15 residues. In germline, CDR1 is MNHEY, CDR2 SVGAGI. DNA of the CDR3: TGTGCCAGCAGTTCCGGGACAGGGTTCTACAATGAGCAGTTCTTC. Its translation: CASSSGTGFYNEQFF.

The chain carries TRBV7-3 and TRBJ2-1, with TRBD2 matching over 8 bases. CDR3 length equals 13 residues. Trimming at V came to 5 bases and at J to 6 bases, leaving 3 bases not matched to a gene. Germline assignment: CDR1 SGHTA and CDR2 FQGTGA. CDR3 amino acids: CASSAGTSNEQFF. The CDR3 coding sequence is TGTGCCAGCAGCGCCGGGACTAGCAATGAGCAGTTCTTC.

V is TRBV7-6 and J is TRBJ2-7; tentatively, D is TRBD1 (8 bases). From germline, CDR1 is SGHVS and CDR2 FNYEAQ. The CDR3 contains 15 residues. Trimming took off 4 bases at V and 3 bases at J, with 16 bases between the two ends. Here the CDR3 DNA reads TGTGCCAGCAGCTCGGGACACAGGGGGGGCTACGAGCAGTACTTC. Amino acid sequence: CASSSGHRGGYEQYF. The whole variable domain, remainder taken from reference TRBV7-6 and TRBJ2-7, is GAGVSQSPRYKVTKRGQDVALRCDPISGHVSLYWYRQALGQGPEFLTYFNYEAQQDKSGLPNDRFSAERPEGSISTLTIQRTEQRDSAMYRCASSSGHRGGYEQYFGPGTRLTVT.